These T cell receptor beta chains were read from a single sample in a study of neoadjuvant anti-PD-1 for oral cavity cancer. Measured with immunoSEQ multiplex PCR; TCRdb has only the in-frame clones, and not every one. The table shows approximately 43,000 clones, with 77% occurring only once. The source was PBMCs, collected after nivolumab (anti-PD-1) treatment. The receptors were gathered from a person aged 40 to 85 with oral cavity squamous cell carcinoma. CDR3s include the opening cysteine and the closing phenylalanine or tryptophan. The order of the fields is V gene, D gene, clone size, J gene, CDR3 protein, CDR3 DNA. A D gene is named only where the DNA matches it firmly. Only some rows state a clone size, as once, few, many or a class for expanded clones.

TRBV11-2,-,-,TRBJ1-1,CASSRGDTEAFF,TGTGCCAGCAGCCGGGGGGACACTGAAGCTTTCTTT
TRBV5-4,TRBD1,-,TRBJ1-2,CASSFGDRDYGYTF,TGTGCCAGCAGCTTTGGGGACAGGGATTATGGCTACACCTTC
TRBV7-2,TRBD2,few,TRBJ2-7,CASSLDPSGYEQYF,TGTGCCAGCAGCTTAGATCCTAGCGGGTACGAGCAGTACTTC
TRBV4-1,TRBD2,once,TRBJ2-3,CASSQVLAGESTDTQYF,TGCGCCAGCAGCCAAGTTCTAGCGGGGGAAAGTACAGATACGCAGTATTTT
TRBV27,TRBD1,-,TRBJ1-5,CASSFRTGGTLGPQHF,TGTGCCAGCAGTTTCCGGACAGGGGGCACCCTAGGGCCCCAGCATTTT
TRBV5-1,TRBD1,-,TRBJ1-1,CASSLSRDRVVNTEAFF,TGCGCCAGCAGCTTGTCTAGGGACAGAGTGGTGAACACTGAAGCTTTCTTT
TRBV2,-,once,TRBJ2-7,CASSEDYRSYEQYF,TGTGCCAGCAGTGAAGATTACAGGAGCTACGAGCAGTACTTC
TRBV11-2,TRBD1,-,TRBJ2-7,CASSPPTGQFTYEQYF,TGTGCCAGCAGCCCACCCACGGGACAGTTTACATACGAGCAGTACTTC
TRBV19,-,once,TRBJ2-7,CASSGGRLAASSYEQYF,TGTGCCAGTAGTGGGGGCCGGCTAGCGGCAAGCTCCTACGAGCAGTACTTC
TRBV25-1,TRBD1,-,TRBJ1-1,CASSAQGTGTEAFF,TGTGCCAGCAGTGCACAGGGGACGGGGACTGAAGCTTTCTTT
TRBV19,-,-,TRBJ1-5,CASSGGWGGAMKPQHF,TGTGCCAGTAGTGGAGGATGGGGCGGAGCGATGAAGCCCCAGCATTTT
TRBV4-2,TRBD2,-,TRBJ2-1,CASSQDPQRGGYNEQFF,TGTGCCAGCAGCCAAGATCCCCAGCGGGGGGGCTACAATGAGCAGTTCTTC
TRBV29-1,TRBD1,-,TRBJ1-3,CSVGQGSGNTIYF,TGCAGCGTTGGACAGGGATCTGGAAACACCATATATTTT
TRBV7-9,-,once,TRBJ2-7,CASSHRVSREQYF,TGTGCCAGCAGCCACAGGGTTTCGCGCGAGCAGTACTTC
TRBV2,TRBD1,-,TRBJ2-7,CASRGTEPYEQYF,TGTGCCAGCAGGGGGACAGAGCCCTACGAGCAGTACTTC
TRBV5-5,-,-,TRBJ2-1,CASSLAGLLDEQFF,TGTGCCAGCAGCTTGGCGGGGTTGCTCGATGAGCAGTTCTTC
TRBV13,-,-,TRBJ1-1,CASKGGRYTEAFF,TGTGCCAGCAAGGGAGGGCGGTACACTGAAGCTTTCTTT
TRBV5-4,-,-,TRBJ2-7,CASSLALGSGSYEQYF,TGTGCCAGCAGCCTGGCCTTGGGTAGCGGCTCATACGAGCAGTACTTC
TRBV7-6,TRBD1,-,TRBJ1-6,CASSGQDSPLHF,TGTGCCAGCAGCGGACAGGACTCACCCCTCCACTTT
TRBV5-1,TRBD1,-,TRBJ1-1,CASSHRGTEDTEAFF,TGCGCCAGCAGCCACAGGGGTACTGAGGACACTGAAGCTTTCTTT
TRBV4-1,-,-,TRBJ2-7,CASSQPGPIREQYF,TGCGCCAGCAGCCAACCCGGACCGATTCGCGAGCAGTACTTC
TRBV29-1,-,-,TRBJ1-1,CSVSNTEAFF,TGCAGCGTTTCCAACACTGAAGCTTTCTTT
TRBV7-6,-,-,TRBJ2-3,CASSSYSDTQYF,TGTGCCAGCAGCTCCTACTCGGATACGCAGTATTTT
TRBV7-8,-,-,TRBJ1-1,CASSLGRRIEAFF,TGTGCCAGCAGCTTGGGAAGAAGAATTGAAGCTTTCTTT
TRBV29-1,TRBD1,-,TRBJ2-1,CSSPGTTPGQGEFF,TGCAGCTCCCCGGGTACTACTCCGGGACAGGGCGAGTTCTTC
TRBV28,-,-,TRBJ1-2,CASRLASSGYTF,TGTGCCAGCAGGCTTGCTTCGAGTGGCTACACCTTC
TRBV5-1,-,-,TRBJ1-2,CASSKGPTDSSYTF,TGCGCCAGCAGCAAGGGACCGACCGATTCGAGCTACACCTTC
TRBV20-1,TRBD2,-,TRBJ2-5,CSAAGGETQYF,TGCAGTGCGGCCGGGGGGGAGACCCAGTACTTC
TRBV5-1,TRBD1,-,TRBJ2-3,CASSTGQVTDTQYF,TGCGCCAGCAGCACTGGACAGGTCACAGATACGCAGTATTTT
TRBV15,-,-,TRBJ1-2,CATSMGQGANYGYTF,TGTGCCACCAGCATGGGGCAGGGCGCTAACTATGGCTACACCTTC
TRBV28,-,medium-sized,TRBJ1-2,CASSLDNVYGYTF,TGTGCCAGCAGTTTGGACAATGTCTATGGCTACACCTTC
TRBV5-4,-,-,TRBJ2-5,CASSPPEGGETQYF,TGTGCCAGCAGCCCCCCTGAGGGAGGAGAGACCCAGTACTTC
TRBV6-1,TRBD1,-,TRBJ2-5,CASRAPGTGGETQYF,TGTGCCAGCAGAGCTCCCGGGACAGGGGGTGAGACCCAGTACTTC
TRBV28,-,-,TRBJ1-2,CASSQIGQGVLVYGYTF,TGTGCCAGCAGCCAAATTGGACAAGGCGTACTTGTCTATGGCTACACCTTC
TRBV27,-,-,TRBJ1-4,CASSSWTESNEKLFF,TGTGCCAGCAGTTCGTGGACAGAATCTAATGAAAAACTGTTTTTT